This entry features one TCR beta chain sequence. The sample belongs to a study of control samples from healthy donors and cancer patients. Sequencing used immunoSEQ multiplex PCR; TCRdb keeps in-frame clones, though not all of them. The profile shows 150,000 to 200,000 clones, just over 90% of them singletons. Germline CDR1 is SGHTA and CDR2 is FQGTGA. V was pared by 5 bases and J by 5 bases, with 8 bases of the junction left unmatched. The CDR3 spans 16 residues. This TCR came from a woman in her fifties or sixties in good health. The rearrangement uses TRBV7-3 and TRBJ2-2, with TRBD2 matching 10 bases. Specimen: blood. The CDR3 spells CASSTPSGGETGELFF. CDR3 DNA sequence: TGTGCCAGCAGCACACCTAGCGGGGGTGAAACCGGGGAGCTGTTTTTT.